This T cell receptor (beta chain) was sequenced in a study of siplizumab effects on memory and regulatory T cells. General study findings and limits: Memory cells seemed less diverse than naive T cells, which seemed major alloresponse contributors. Siplizumab brought about a significant reduction in alloreactive sequences traceable to unstimulated CD4+ memory cells. Alloreactive CD4+ clones that could be mapped were on average around 62% Treg-derived with siplizumab, against about 28% in controls.

Around 100,000 TCR templates underwent assay in each sample. Profiled with immunoSEQ multiplex PCR; TCRdb holds only in-frame clones, not every one. Of roughly 100,000 clones listed, more than 85% were seen once; the top ten hold 0.55% to 0.7%. As regards this clone: Its specificity is unknown.

V lost 6 bases, J lost 6 bases, and 12 bases stayed unmatched. This CDR3 has 15 residues. Germline assignment: CDR1 MNHEY and CDR2 SMNVEV (reference sequence). Material for sequencing was Tregs sorted from blood. The V gene is TRBV27, the J gene TRBJ2-3; the match to TRBD2 covers 7 bases. This TCR was recovered from a human donor in good health. The CDR3 coding sequence is TGTGCCAGCAGGGTGAGGCGGGGGTACACGGATACGCAGTATTTT. Translating gives CASRVRRGYTDTQYF.